A single sample is the source of the 12 T cell receptor beta chains below, sequenced in a study of radiotherapy plus CTLA-4 blockade in lung cancer. Assay used: immunoSEQ multiplex PCR; TCRdb lists only in-frame clones, some missing. The sample lists roughly 90,000 clones, around 76% seen once, with more than 3.5% in the top ten. The sequencing here drew on peripheral blood, taken from a patient treated with radiotherapy plus ipilimumab. The receptors come from a human donor with non-small cell lung cancer who had a partial response to radiotherapy plus ipilimumab. Some clones in this sample may be carry-over from other donors' samples.

The chain has TRBV9 and TRBJ2-3, with 7 bases matching TRBD2. Per the germline V gene, CDR1 is SGDLS and CDR2 is YYNGEE. V gave up 4 bases and J gave up 2 bases; unmatched junction bases: 7. This CDR3 region has 15 residues. This CDR3 reads CASSSPSGDTDTQYF. As DNA, the CDR3 is TGTGCCAGCAGCTCCCCAAGCGGGGACACAGATACGCAGTATTTT.

The chain employs TRBV11-2 and TRBJ1-5, with D hard to call. V was trimmed by 2 bases and J by 3 bases, leaving 8 bases between them. In germline, CDR1 is SGHAT, CDR2 FQNNGV. The CDR3 has 14 amino acids. CDR3 nucleotide sequence: TGTGCCAGCAGCTTAAGCAGGATCAATCAGCCCCAGCATTTT. It codes for CASSLSRINQPQHF. Based on the CDR3 plus reference TRBV11-2 and TRBJ1-5, the full variable domain is EAGVAQSPRYKIIEKRQSVAFWCNPISGHATLYWYQQILGQGPKLLIQFQNNGVVDDSQLPKDRFSAERLKGVDSTLKIQPAKLEDSAVYLCASSLSRINQPQHFGDGTRLSIL.

The V call is TRBV18, the J call TRBJ1-3; 8 nucleotides align to TRBD1. Germline values: CDR1 KGHSH, CDR2 LQKENI. There are 15 residues in the CDR3. The trim removed 4 bases at V and 0 bases at J, leaving 2 bases unmatched. The CDR3 loop is CASSQTGDSGNTIYF. The CDR3 nucleotides are TGTGCCAGCTCACAGACAGGGGACTCTGGAAACACCATATATTTT.

The V and J genes are TRBV19 and TRBJ1-1, with 7 bases fitting TRBD1. Per germline, CDR1 LNHDA and CDR2 SQIVND (reference sequence). V lost 3 bases and J lost 0; bases outside the gene matches: 13. CDR3 size: 18 residues. DNA for the CDR3: TGTGCCAGTAGTATGGGGGGTAAGAACAGGGGCATGAACACTGAAGCTTTCTTT. Translating it yields CASSMGGKNRGMNTEAFF.

The genes are TRBV29-1 and TRBJ1-2; 8 bases align to TRBD1. J lost 2 bases, V lost 7 bases, and 12 bases had no gene match. This CDR3 has 15 residues. CDR1 is SQVTM and CDR2 is ANQGSEA in the germline V gene. CDR3 loop: CSAQGQDYSNYGYTF. CDR3 in DNA: TGCAGCGCCCAGGGACAGGATTATTCGAACTATGGCTACACCTTC.

CDR3 sequence reads: CSGRGLAGDPHGNTQYF. CDR3 bases: TGCAGCGGACGGGGACTAGCGGGAGACCCCCACGGGAATACGCAGTATTTT. This chain connects TRBV29-1 to TRBJ2-3, with 14 positions matching TRBD2. V shed 7 bases and J 7 bases; nucleotides not matched to a gene: 16. The length of the CDR3 is 17 residues. Per the germline V gene, CDR1 is SQVTM and CDR2 is ANQGSEA.

This chain uses TRBV4-2 with TRBJ1-2; D might be TRBD1 (6 bases). V was cut by 3 bases and J by 4 bases, with 18 bases left in between. The CDR3 extends over 16 amino acids. The germline V gene encodes CDR1 LGHNA and CDR2 YNFKEQ. The CDR3 is CASSHLDNRDAYGYTF. CDR3 bases: TGTGCCAGCAGCCACCTTGATAACAGGGATGCCTATGGCTACACCTTC.

The gene calls are TRBV5-1 and TRBJ2-5, with D possibly matching TRBD2 (5 bases). The J call could be wrong; TRBJ2-7 is a better fit for the DNA end. The CDR3 runs to 14 residues. Germline V lookup: CDR1 SGHRS, CDR2 YFSETQ. CDR3 bases: TGCGCCAGCAGCTCAGGCGGAGGACCTTACGAGCAGTACTTC. It specifies CASSSGGGPYEQYF.

The V gene is TRBV5-6, the J gene TRBJ2-2; no clear D. CDR3 length equals 16 residues. V lost 1 base to trimming and J lost 2 bases, with 12 bases between them. Germline V CDR1 and CDR2: SGHDT, YYEEEE. CDR3 in amino acids: CASSLYGNYNTGELFF. The CDR3 DNA is TGTGCCAGCAGCTTGTACGGCAACTATAACACCGGGGAGCTGTTTTTT.

This clone was seen a handful of times. The V and J genes are TRBV7-2 and TRBJ2-2; 10 bases are a match to TRBD2. The V and J ends lost 5 bases and 2 bases, in that order; junction bases with no gene match: 8. The CDR3 consists of 17 residues. CDR1 is SGHTA and CDR2 is FQGNSA in the germline V gene. Here the CDR3 DNA reads TGTGCCAGCAGCCACTCCCTAGCGGGGGCCAACACCGGGGAGCTGTTTTTT. Protein product: CASSHSLAGANTGELFF.

The J gene is TRBJ2-7, the V gene TRBV15; D is unresolved. Germline V gives CDR1 LNHNV, CDR2 YYDKDF (reference sequence). Between the trimmed V and J ends, which lost 1 base and 6 bases, there was a span of 7 bases. The CDR3 consists of 12 residues. The CDR3 here is CATSRVLGEQYF. In DNA form, the CDR3 reads TGTGCCACCAGCAGAGTACTTGGCGAGCAGTACTTC. Based on the CDR3 plus reference TRBV15 and TRBJ2-7, the full variable domain is DAMVIQNPRYQVTQFGKPVTLSCSQTLNHNVMYWYQQKSSQAPKLLFHYYDKDFNNEADTPDNFQSRRPNTSFCFLDIRSPGLGDTAMYLCATSRVLGEQYFGPGTRLTVT.

This clone was recorded only once. The genes are TRBV4-2 and TRBJ1-1; D remains unclear. V gave up 4 bases and J gave up 4 bases, with 10 bases separating them. From germline, CDR1 is LGHNA and CDR2 YNFKEQ. The CDR3 runs to 13 residues. CDR3 sequence reads: CASSPDGLTEAFF. Written as DNA, the CDR3 is TGTGCCAGCAGCCCTGATGGGCTCACTGAAGCTTTCTTT.